Sequencing of this T cell receptor (beta chain) was carried out in a study of human T cells and chemical hapten exposure. Study conclusions and caveats: With regard to DPC sensitization, TCRs above 1 in 1000 frequency did not change.

As to time point: patch test 1, 2 weeks after DPC sensitization. The treatment was: therapeutic diphenylcyclopropenone sensitization with weekly scalp DPC. Blood draws came first, before each patch test. This clonotype was picked up a small number of times. Its cognate antigen is unknown. CDR1 and CDR2 (germline): SGHTA, FQGNSA. This CDR3 has 15 residues. With 2 bases removed from V and 6 bases from J, the gap between germline ends came to 15 bases. One entry per CDR3 protein results from TCRdb running MiXCR on the RACE reads. The sample records 75,000 to 90,000 distinct CDR3 sequences, roughly 12% being singletons.

The specimen comprised whole blood, sampled in connection with sensitization to the hapten diphenylcyclopropenone (DPC). This chain uses TRBV7-2 with TRBJ2-3; D remains unclear. The TCR comes from a woman in her sixties or seventies with alopecia areata. Some clones in this sample may be carry-over from other donors' samples. In nucleotides, the CDR3 is TGTGCCAGCAGCTTATTGGGTCAGCGAGTGGATACGCAGTATTTT. Protein: CASSLLGQRVDTQYF.